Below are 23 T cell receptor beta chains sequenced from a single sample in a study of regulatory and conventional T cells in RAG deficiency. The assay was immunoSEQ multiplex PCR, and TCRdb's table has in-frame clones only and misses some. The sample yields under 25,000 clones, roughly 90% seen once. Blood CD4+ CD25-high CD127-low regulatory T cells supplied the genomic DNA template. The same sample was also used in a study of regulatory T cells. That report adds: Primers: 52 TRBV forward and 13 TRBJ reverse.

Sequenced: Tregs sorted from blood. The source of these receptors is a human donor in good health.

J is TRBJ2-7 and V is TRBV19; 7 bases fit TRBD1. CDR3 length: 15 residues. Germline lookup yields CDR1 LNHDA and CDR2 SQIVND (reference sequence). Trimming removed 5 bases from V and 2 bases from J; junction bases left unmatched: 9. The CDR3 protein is CASSPQTGLTYEQYF. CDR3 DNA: TGTGCCAGTAGTCCCCAGACAGGGTTAACCTACGAGCAGTACTTC.

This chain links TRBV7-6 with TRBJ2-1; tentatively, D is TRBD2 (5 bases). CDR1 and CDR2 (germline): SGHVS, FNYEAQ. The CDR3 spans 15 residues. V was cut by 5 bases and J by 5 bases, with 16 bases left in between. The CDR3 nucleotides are TGTGCCAGCAGCCCCCTTAGGGAGAGGAACAATGAGCAGTTCTTC. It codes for CASSPLRERNNEQFF.

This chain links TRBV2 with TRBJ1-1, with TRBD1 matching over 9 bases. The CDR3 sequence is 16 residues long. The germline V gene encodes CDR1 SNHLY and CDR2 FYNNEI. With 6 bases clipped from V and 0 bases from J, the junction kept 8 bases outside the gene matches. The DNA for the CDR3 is TGTGCCAGCAGGATGTGGGACAGGGCCTTGAACACTGAAGCTTTCTTT. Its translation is CASRMWDRALNTEAFF.

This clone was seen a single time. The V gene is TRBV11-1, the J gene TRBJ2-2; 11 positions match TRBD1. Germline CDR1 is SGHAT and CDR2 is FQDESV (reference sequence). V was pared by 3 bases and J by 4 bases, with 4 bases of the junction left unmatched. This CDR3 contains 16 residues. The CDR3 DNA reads TGTGCCAGCAGCTTTCCCGGACAGGGGGCCACCGGGGAGCTGTTTTTT. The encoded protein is CASSFPGQGATGELFF.

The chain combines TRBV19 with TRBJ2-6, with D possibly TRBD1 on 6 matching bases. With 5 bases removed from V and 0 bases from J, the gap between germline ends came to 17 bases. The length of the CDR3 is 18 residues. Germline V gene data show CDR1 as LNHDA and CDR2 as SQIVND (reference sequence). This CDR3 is CASSRGQSPLSGANVLTF. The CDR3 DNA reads TGTGCCAGTAGTCGAGGACAGTCCCCCCTCTCTGGGGCCAACGTCCTGACTTTC.

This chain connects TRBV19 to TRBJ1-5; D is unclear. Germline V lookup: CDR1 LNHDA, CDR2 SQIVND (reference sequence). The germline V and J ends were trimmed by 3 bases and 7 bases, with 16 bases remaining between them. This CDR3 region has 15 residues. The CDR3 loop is CASSISGNPIQPQHF. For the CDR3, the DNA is TGTGCCAGTAGTATCTCGGGCAACCCTATACAGCCCCAGCATTTT.

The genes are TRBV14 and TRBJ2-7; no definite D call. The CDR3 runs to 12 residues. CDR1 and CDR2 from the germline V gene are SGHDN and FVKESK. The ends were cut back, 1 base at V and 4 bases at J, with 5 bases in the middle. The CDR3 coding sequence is TGTGCCAGCAGCCAAGCCAGATACGAGCAGTACTTC. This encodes CASSQARYEQYF. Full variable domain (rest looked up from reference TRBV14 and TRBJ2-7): EAGVTQFPSHSVIEKGQTVTLRCDPISGHDNLYWYRRVMGKEIKFLLHFVKESKQDESGMPNNRFLAERTGGTYSTLKVQPAELEDSGVYFCASSQARYEQYFGPGTRLTVT.

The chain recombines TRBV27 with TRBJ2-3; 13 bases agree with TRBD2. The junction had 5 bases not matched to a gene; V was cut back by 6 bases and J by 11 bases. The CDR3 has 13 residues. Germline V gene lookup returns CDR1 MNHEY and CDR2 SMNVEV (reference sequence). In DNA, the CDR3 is TGTGCCAGCAGACTACTAGCGGGAGGGCGGCAGTATTTT. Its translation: CASRLLAGGRQYF.

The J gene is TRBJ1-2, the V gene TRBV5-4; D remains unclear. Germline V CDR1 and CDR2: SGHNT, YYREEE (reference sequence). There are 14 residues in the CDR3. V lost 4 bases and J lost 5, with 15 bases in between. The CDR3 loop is CASSPDRVGYGYTF. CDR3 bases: TGTGCCAGCAGCCCCGACCGGGTGGGGTATGGCTACACCTTC.

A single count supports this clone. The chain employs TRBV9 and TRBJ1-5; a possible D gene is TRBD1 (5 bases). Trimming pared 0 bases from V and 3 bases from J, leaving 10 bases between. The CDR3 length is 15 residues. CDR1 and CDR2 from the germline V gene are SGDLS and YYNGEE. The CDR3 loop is CASSVGVGVNQPQHF. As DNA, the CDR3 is TGTGCCAGCAGCGTAGGTGTGGGGGTCAATCAGCCCCAGCATTTT.

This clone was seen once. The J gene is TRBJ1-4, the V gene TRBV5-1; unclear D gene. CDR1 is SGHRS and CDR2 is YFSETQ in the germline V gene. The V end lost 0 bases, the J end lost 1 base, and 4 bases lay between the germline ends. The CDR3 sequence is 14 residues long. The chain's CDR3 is CASSLGGTNEKLFF. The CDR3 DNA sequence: TGCGCCAGCAGCTTGGGCGGAACTAATGAAAAACTGTTTTTT.

DNA of the CDR3: TGTGCCTGGAGTGTAGTCCCCGGCCAGGGGAACACTGAAGCTTTCTTT. Translating it yields CAWSVVPGQGNTEAFF. This chain uses TRBV30 with TRBJ1-1, with D perhaps TRBD1 (5 bases). This CDR3 region has 16 residues. From germline, CDR1 is GTSNPN and CDR2 SVGIG (reference sequence). V lost 0 bases to trimming and J lost 1 base, with 15 bases between them.

CDR3 DNA sequence: TGCGCCAGCAGTGAGTCGAAGGGGTTCAATCAGCCCCAGCATTTT. It yields the protein CASSESKGFNQPQHF. The chain uses TRBV10-2 and TRBJ1-5, with a possible D match to TRBD1 (5 bases). This CDR3 comprises 15 residues. Trimming pared 0 bases from V and 3 bases from J, leaving 9 bases between. Germline V gene lookup returns CDR1 WSHSY and CDR2 SAAADI.

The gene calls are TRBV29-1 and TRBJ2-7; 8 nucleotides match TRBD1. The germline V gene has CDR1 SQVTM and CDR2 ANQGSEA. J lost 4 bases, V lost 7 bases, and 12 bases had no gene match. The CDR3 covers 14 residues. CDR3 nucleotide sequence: TGCAGCGCCGCGCAGGGGGCAGGTCAATACGAGCAGTACTTC. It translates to CSAAQGAGQYEQYF.

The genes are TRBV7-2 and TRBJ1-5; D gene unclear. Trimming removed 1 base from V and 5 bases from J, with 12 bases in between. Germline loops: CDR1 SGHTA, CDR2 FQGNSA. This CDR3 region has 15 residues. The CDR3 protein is CASSLEVGVDQPQHF. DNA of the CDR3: TGTGCCAGCAGCTTAGAGGTCGGGGTTGATCAGCCCCAGCATTTT.

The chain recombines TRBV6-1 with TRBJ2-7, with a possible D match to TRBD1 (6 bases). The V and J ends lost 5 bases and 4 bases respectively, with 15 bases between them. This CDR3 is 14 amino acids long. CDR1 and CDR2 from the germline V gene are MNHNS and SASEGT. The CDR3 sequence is CASSRFRGSYEQYF. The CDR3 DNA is TGTGCCAGCAGTCGATTCAGGGGCTCATACGAGCAGTACTTC.

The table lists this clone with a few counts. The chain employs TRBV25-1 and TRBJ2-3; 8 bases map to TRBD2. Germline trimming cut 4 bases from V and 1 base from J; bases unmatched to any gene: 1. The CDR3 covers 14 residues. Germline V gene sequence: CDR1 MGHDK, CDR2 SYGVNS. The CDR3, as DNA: TGTGCCAGCAGTGCTAGCGGGCGCACAGATACGCAGTATTTT. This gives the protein CASSASGRTDTQYF.

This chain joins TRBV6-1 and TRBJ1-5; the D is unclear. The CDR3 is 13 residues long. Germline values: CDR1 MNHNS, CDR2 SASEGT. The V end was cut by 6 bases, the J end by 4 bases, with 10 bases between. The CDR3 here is CASSLGINQPQHF. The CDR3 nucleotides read TGTGCCAGCAGCCTGGGCATTAATCAGCCCCAGCATTTT.

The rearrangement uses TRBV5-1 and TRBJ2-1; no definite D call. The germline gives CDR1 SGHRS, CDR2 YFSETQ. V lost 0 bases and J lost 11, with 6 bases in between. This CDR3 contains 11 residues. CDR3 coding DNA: TGCGCCAGCAGCTTGGAACATAAGCAGTTCTTC. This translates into CASSLEHKQFF.

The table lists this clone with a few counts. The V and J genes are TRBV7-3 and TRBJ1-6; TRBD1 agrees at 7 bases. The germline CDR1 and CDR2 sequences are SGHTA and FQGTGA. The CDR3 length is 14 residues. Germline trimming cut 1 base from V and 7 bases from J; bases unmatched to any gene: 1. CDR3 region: CASSLRGQNSPLHF. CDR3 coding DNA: TGTGCCAGCAGCTTAAGGGGACAGAATTCACCCCTCCACTTT.

In DNA, the CDR3 is TGTGCCAGCAGCGCCCCTCGGGGGTTCCTTGCTTCACCCCTCCACTTT. Protein: CASSAPRGFLASPLHF. This chain links TRBV11-2 with TRBJ1-6, with D perhaps matching TRBD1 (5 bases). In germline, CDR1 is SGHAT, CDR2 FQNNGV. The length of the CDR3 is 16 residues. V gave up 5 bases and J gave up 9 bases, with 20 bases separating them.

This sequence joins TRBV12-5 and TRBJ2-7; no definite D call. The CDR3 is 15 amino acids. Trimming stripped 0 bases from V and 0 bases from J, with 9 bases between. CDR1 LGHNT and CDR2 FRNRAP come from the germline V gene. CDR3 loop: CASGLVHGISYEQYF. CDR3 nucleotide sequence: TGTGCTAGTGGTTTGGTGCATGGCATCTCCTACGAGCAGTACTTC.

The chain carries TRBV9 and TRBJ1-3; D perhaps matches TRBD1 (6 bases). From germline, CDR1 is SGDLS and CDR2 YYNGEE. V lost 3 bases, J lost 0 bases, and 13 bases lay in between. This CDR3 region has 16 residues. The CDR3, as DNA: TGTGCCAGCAGCGCCGTTGGGGGGGCCTCTGGAAACACCATATATTTT. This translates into CASSAVGGASGNTIYF.